Below are 25 T cell receptor beta chains sequenced from a single sample in a study of CD8+CD57+ T cells in acquired aplastic anemia. TCR beta VDJ and CDR3 profiles were obtained from a genomic DNA template. MiXCR, applied by TCRdb to the reads, yields one record per CDR3 protein. The sample records under 350,000 distinct CDR3 sequences, 45% to 65% being singletons. Patients selected for sequencing had displayed CD8+CD57+ cell expansion by flow cytometry. What was sequenced was sorted CD4+, CD8+, or CD8+CD57+ T cells (not recorded which) from PBMCs. These receptors came from a human donor with aplastic anemia.

V and J are TRBV10-3 and TRBJ2-7; D possibly corresponds to TRBD1 (6 bases). Germline V lookup: CDR1 ENHRY, CDR2 SYGVKD. The CDR3 has 13 amino acids. Here the CDR3 reads CARSVQGGYEQYF. The CDR3 DNA reads as TGTGCTAGATCGGTACAGGGTGGTTACGAGCAGTACTTC.

This clonotype appeared many times. The chain employs TRBV6-1 and TRBJ2-5; possible D gene TRBD2, 5 bases. Per the germline V gene, CDR1 is MNHNS and CDR2 is SASEGT. This CDR3 comprises 14 residues. Trimming cost V 4 bases and J 0 bases, with 9 bases left between them. CDR3 sequence (DNA): TGTGCCAGCAGTGGTTACGGGGACCAAGAGACCCAGTACTTC. It codes for CASSGYGDQETQYF.

This clonotype was counted between two and nine times. The chain is built from TRBV6-1 and TRBJ2-6; TRBD1 aligns across 8 bases. Unmatched junction bases numbered 9, after V lost 2 bases and J lost 0 bases. Germline-derived CDR1 and CDR2 are MNHNS and SASEGT. This CDR3 comprises 19 residues. The CDR3 loop reads CASSERTGQAYSGANVLTF. The CDR3 region has the DNA TGTGCCAGCAGTGAAAGGACGGGACAGGCCTACTCTGGGGCCAACGTCCTGACTTTC.

The V gene is TRBV20-1, the J gene TRBJ2-1; maybe TRBD2 (6 bases). Germline values: CDR1 DFQATT, CDR2 SNEGSKA (reference sequence). Trimming took off 4 bases at V and 2 bases at J, with 12 bases between the two ends. This CDR3 has 14 amino acids. The CDR3 loop reads CSAKSGTAYNEQFF. The CDR3 DNA is TGCAGTGCTAAATCCGGGACTGCCTACAATGAGCAGTTCTTC.

The rearrangement joins TRBV15 to TRBJ2-7; D may correspond to TRBD1 or TRBD2 (5 bases each). Trimming shortened V by 5 bases and J by 2 bases, and 13 bases separated the two germline ends. CDR3 length equals 14 residues. Germline CDR1 reads LNHNV; CDR2 reads YYDKDF (reference sequence). CDR3 region: CATSGGDETYEQYF. CDR3 bases: TGTGCCACCAGCGGGGGAGACGAGACCTACGAGCAGTACTTC.

The chain is built from TRBV20-1 and TRBJ1-2, with D hard to call. The CDR3 is 14 residues long. V shed 2 bases and J shed 0 bases, with 10 bases lying between them. Germline assignment: CDR1 DFQATT and CDR2 SNEGSKA (reference sequence). In nucleotides, the CDR3 is TGCAGTGCTAGAACTACTATGGCTAACTATGGCTACACCTTC. It is translated as CSARTTMANYGYTF.

This clonotype has more than one count but fewer than ten. The chain recombines TRBV10-3 with TRBJ2-1, with D perhaps TRBD2 (6 bases). The V and J ends lost 5 bases and 9 bases respectively, with 11 bases between them. The CDR3 sequence is 12 residues long. The V gene's germline CDR1 is ENHRY and CDR2 SYGVKD. The CDR3 loop is CAISPGGLEQFF. CDR3 DNA: TGTGCCATCAGTCCCGGAGGGCTTGAGCAGTTCTTC.

This clonotype was counted ten times or more. The gene calls are TRBV5-8 and TRBJ1-2, with D possibly TRBD1 on 5 matching bases. Germline CDR1 is SGHTS and CDR2 is YDEGEE. V was clipped by 3 bases and J by 5 bases, with 11 bases between them. This CDR3 is 13 amino acids long. The CDR3 DNA reads TGTGCCAGCAGCTCGACAACAGGATATGGCTACACCTTC. Amino acids: CASSSTTGYGYTF.

This clonotype came up many times. This chain joins TRBV10-3 and TRBJ2-7; 8 bases map to TRBD1. This CDR3 has 17 amino acids. The germline CDR1 and CDR2 sequences are ENHRY and SYGVKD. The junction had 9 bases not matched to a gene; V was cut back by 0 bases and J by 2 bases. The CDR3 sequence: CAISESSSSGGAYEQYF. The DNA of the CDR3 is TGTGCCATCAGTGAGTCTTCTTCCTCAGGGGGCGCCTACGAGCAGTACTTC.

On this clonotype: Its ends do not fully match the called genes, so a read error is possible. V and J are TRBV20-1 and TRBJ2-3; the D gene is possibly TRBD1 (5 bases). This CDR3 comprises 17 residues. Germline CDR1 and CDR2: DFQATT and SNEGSKA (reference sequence). The CDR3 reads CSARGIHGRPSTDTQYF. In DNA, the CDR3 is TGTAGTGCTAGGGGTATTCATGGCAGACCAAGCACAGATACGCAGTATTTT.

The chain recombines TRBV7-9 with TRBJ2-5, with D perhaps matching TRBD1 (6 bases). Germline CDR1 SEHNR, CDR2 FQNEAQ (reference sequence). V lost 8 bases, J lost 2 bases, and 12 bases lay in between. The CDR3 is 13 amino acids. In nucleotides, the CDR3 is TGTGCCAGCGCCGAAGGGGGACAAGAGACCCAGTACTTC. Amino acid sequence: CASAEGGQETQYF.

The chain links TRBV20-1 to TRBJ2-7, with 10 positions matching TRBD2. The CDR3 loop spans 16 amino acids. Germline V lookup: CDR1 DFQATT, CDR2 SNEGSKA (reference sequence). V dropped 0 bases and J dropped 6; count of bases not matched to a gene: 11. As DNA, the CDR3 is TGCAGTGCTAGAGATCCGCTAGCGGGAGAGGCGGCCGAGCAGTACTTC. Its translation: CSARDPLAGEAAEQYF.

The chain links TRBV12-3 or TRBV12-4 to TRBJ2-2; D may be TRBD2 (6 bases). With 6 bases removed from V and 7 bases from J, the gap between germline ends came to 21 bases. This CDR3 region has 16 residues. CDR3 DNA sequence: TGTGCCAGCAGACCGAGCCACAGCGCGGGGAGCGGGGAGCTGTTTTTT. This encodes CASRPSHSAGSGELFF.

The genes are TRBV5-5 and TRBJ2-3, with 9 bases that match TRBD1. CDR3 length equals 17 residues. V was clipped by 3 bases and J by 3 bases; unmatched bases: 11. The V gene's germline CDR1 is SGHKS and CDR2 YYEKEE (reference sequence). CDR3 sequence: CASSSPHGQGRTDTQYF. Here the CDR3 DNA reads TGTGCCAGCAGCTCCCCTCACGGACAGGGGAGGACAGATACGCAGTATTTT.

The chain uses TRBV4-1 and TRBJ1-6; D may be TRBD1 (5 bases). Germline V CDR1 and CDR2: MGHRA, YSYEKL. Trimming removed 0 bases from V and 13 bases from J, with 10 bases in between. This CDR3 is built from 13 residues. The chain's CDR3 is CASSQDGGLPLHF. CDR3 nucleotide sequence: TGCGCCAGCAGCCAAGACGGGGGGTTGCCCCTCCACTTT.

The J gene is TRBJ2-7, the V gene TRBV5-1; D gene unclear. Germline assignment: CDR1 SGHRS and CDR2 YFSETQ. The CDR3 has 14 amino acids. Trimming cost V 2 bases and J 0 bases, with 9 bases left between them. CDR3 sequence (DNA): TGCGCCAGCAGCTTTCTATCACTCTCCTACGAGCAGTACTTC. Its protein product is CASSFLSLSYEQYF.

CDR3 amino acids: CATSDIVLRHGYTF. The CDR3 nucleotides read TGTGCCACCAGTGATATTGTTTTACGACATGGCTACACCTTC. The V gene is TRBV24-1, the J gene TRBJ1-2; D is unresolved. The CDR3 extends over 14 amino acids. V lost 3 bases and J lost 6, with 13 bases in between. Germline CDR1 KGHDR, CDR2 SFDVKD.

This clonotype has more than one count but fewer than ten. The chain employs TRBV7-9 and TRBJ2-5, with 7 bases aligning to TRBD1. The CDR3 is 15 amino acids. V lost 4 bases and J lost 4; bases outside the gene matches: 9. CDR1 and CDR2 (germline): SEHNR, FQNEAQ (reference sequence). In DNA, the CDR3 is TGTGCCAGCAGCTCTCGACAGGGAGAGGTAGAGACCCAGTACTTC. Translated: CASSSRQGEVETQYF.

About this clonotype: This is likely a read error, given that the CDR3 carries no conserved phenylalanine or tryptophan at its end. The chain has TRBV19 and TRBJ2-3; D might be TRBD2 (6 bases). The CDR3 is 14 residues long. The V end was cut by 9 bases, the J end by 2 bases, with 15 bases between. Germline values: CDR1 LNHDA, CDR2 SQIVND (reference sequence). This CDR3 is CASSFAGITDTQYS. CDR3 DNA sequence: TGTGCCAGCAGCTTCGCGGGGATCACAGATACGCAGTATTCT.

This chain connects TRBV7-2 to TRBJ2-3; 9 bases are shared with TRBD2. This CDR3 contains 18 residues. Germline CDR1 and CDR2: SGHTA and FQGNSA. The V gene end was trimmed by 2 bases and the J gene end by 3 bases; junction bases not matched to a gene: 12. Here the CDR3 DNA reads TGTGCCAGCAGCTTATATGGAGGATCGGCGGGAGGGACAGATACGCAGTATTTT. Its protein product is CASSLYGGSAGGTDTQYF. The full variable domain, with the rest looked up from reference TRBV7-2 and TRBJ2-3, is GAGVSQSPSNKVTEKGKDVELRCDPISGHTALYWYRQSLGQGLEFLIYFQGNSAPDKSGLPSDRFSAERTGGSVSTLTIQRTQQEDSAVYLCASSLYGGSAGGTDTQYFGPGTRLTVL.

This clonotype was counted many times. V usage is TRBV5-1 and J usage is TRBJ2-7; tentatively, D is TRBD1 (7 bases). This CDR3 is 15 amino acids long. Germline V gene sequence: CDR1 SGHRS, CDR2 YFSETQ. Trimming took off 0 bases at V and 2 bases at J, with 12 bases between the two ends. CDR3 DNA: TGCGCCAGCAGCTTGGTGGCAGGGGGGACCTACGAGCAGTACTTC. It codes for CASSLVAGGTYEQYF.

The rearrangement uses TRBV7-9 and TRBJ1-6; TRBD1 is a possible D gene (5 bases). This CDR3 is 14 amino acids long. V was pared by 5 bases and J by 14 bases, with 19 bases between. Germline values: CDR1 SEHNR, CDR2 FQNEAQ (reference sequence). The CDR3 nucleotides are TGTGCCAGCAGCCTCCGGGACGGAGGTGTAACCCTCCACTTT. This translates into CASSLRDGGVTLHF.

This clonotype has only one observation. The rearrangement uses TRBV7-2 and TRBJ2-1; D may be TRBD2 (5 bases). The CDR3 length is 16 residues. The germline gives CDR1 SGHTA, CDR2 FQGNSA. The V end lost 0 bases, the J end lost 9 bases, and 18 bases lay between the germline ends. The CDR3 spells CASSLANGETGSEQFF. CDR3 DNA sequence: TGTGCCAGCAGCTTAGCCAACGGGGAGACTGGGAGTGAGCAGTTCTTC.

This clonotype was counted only a few times. The CDR3 sequence: CAISESRVTSEAFF. The CDR3 DNA reads TGTGCCATCAGTGAGTCCCGAGTAACGTCTGAAGCTTTCTTT. This chain links TRBV10-3 with TRBJ1-1; D is uncertain. Looked up from germline, CDR1 is ENHRY and CDR2 is SYGVKD. The CDR3 is 14 amino acids. Trimming left V 0 bases short and J 6 bases short, with 11 bases between.

This clonotype was counted between two and nine times. This rearrangement joins TRBV10-3 to TRBJ2-7; D may correspond to TRBD1 or TRBD2 (5 bases each). From germline, CDR1 is ENHRY and CDR2 SYGVKD. The CDR3 consists of 12 residues. V lost 7 bases, J lost 5 bases, and 12 bases lay in between. CDR3 coding DNA: TGTGCCATCAATTCCGGGGCCAACGAGCAGTACTTC. Translated, it gives CAINSGANEQYF.